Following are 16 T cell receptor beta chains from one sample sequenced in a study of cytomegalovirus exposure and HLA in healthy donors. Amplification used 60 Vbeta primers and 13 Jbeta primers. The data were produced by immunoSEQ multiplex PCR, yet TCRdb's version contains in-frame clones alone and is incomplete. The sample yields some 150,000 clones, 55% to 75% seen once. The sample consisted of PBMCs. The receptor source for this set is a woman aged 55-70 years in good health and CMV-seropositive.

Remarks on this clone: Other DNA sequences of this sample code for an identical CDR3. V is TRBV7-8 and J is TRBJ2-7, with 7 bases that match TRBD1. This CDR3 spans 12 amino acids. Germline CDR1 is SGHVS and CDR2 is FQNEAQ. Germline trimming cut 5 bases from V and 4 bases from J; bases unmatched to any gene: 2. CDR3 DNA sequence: TGTGCCAGCAGCCTACAGGGGTACGAGCAGTACTTC. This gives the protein CASSLQGYEQYF. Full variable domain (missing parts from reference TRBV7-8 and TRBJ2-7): GAGVSQSPRYKVAKRGQDVALRCDPISGHVSLFWYQQALGQGPEFLTYFQNEAQLDKSGLPSDRFFAERPEGSVSTLKIQRTQQEDSAVYLCASSLQGYEQYFGPGTRLTVT.

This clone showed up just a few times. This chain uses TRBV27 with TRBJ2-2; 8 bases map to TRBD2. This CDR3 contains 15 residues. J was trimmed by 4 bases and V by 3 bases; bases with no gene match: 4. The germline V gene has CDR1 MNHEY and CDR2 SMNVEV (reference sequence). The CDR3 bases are TGTGCCAGCAGTTTTATTGCGGGAGGCACCGGGGAGCTGTTTTTT. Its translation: CASSFIAGGTGELFF.

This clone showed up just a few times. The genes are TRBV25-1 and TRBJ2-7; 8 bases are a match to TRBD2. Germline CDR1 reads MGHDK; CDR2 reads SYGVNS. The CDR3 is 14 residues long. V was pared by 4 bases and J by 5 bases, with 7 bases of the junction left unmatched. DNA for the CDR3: TGTGCCAGCAGTGTCGGGGGGGGGAGCAACGAGCAGTACTTC. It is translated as CASSVGGGSNEQYF.

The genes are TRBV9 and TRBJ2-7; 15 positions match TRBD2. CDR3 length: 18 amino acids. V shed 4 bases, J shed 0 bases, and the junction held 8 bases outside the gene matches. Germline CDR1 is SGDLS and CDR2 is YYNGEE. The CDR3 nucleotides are TGTGCCAGCAGCCCAGGGACTAGCGGGGGGACAAACTCCTACGAGCAGTACTTC. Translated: CASSPGTSGGTNSYEQYF.

The CDR3, as DNA: TGTGCCATCAGTGAGGGGGGACAGGGGGCGCCCGGCTACACCTTC. It translates to CAISEGGQGAPGYTF. V gene TRBV10-3 combines with J gene TRBJ1-2; 12 bases align to TRBD1. The V segment lost 2 bases and the J segment 8 bases; nucleotides outside the gene matches: 6. CDR3 size: 15 residues. Germline lookup yields CDR1 ENHRY and CDR2 SYGVKD.

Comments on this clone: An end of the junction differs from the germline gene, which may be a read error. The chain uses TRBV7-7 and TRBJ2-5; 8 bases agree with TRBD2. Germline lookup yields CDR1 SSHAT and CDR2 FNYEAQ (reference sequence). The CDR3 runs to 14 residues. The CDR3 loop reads CASSPGGRTETQYF. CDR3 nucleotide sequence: TGTGCTAGCAGCCCGGGGGGGCGAACGGAGACCCAGTACTTC.

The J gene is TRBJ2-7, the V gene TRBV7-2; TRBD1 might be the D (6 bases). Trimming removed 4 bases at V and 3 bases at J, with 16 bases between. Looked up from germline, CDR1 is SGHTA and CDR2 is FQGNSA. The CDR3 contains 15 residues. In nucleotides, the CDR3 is TGTGCCAGCAGCTCCCGCAGACAGGCAAACTACGAGCAGTACTTC. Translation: CASSSRRQANYEQYF.

The CDR3 coding sequence is TGTGCCAGCAGCTTATTTGGAGCCACGGTGCTACTCGAGCAGTACTTC. Protein product: CASSLFGATVLLEQYF. This chain links TRBV7-2 with TRBJ2-7; D unresolved. V gave up 2 bases and J gave up 6 bases, with 20 bases separating them. Germline V gives CDR1 SGHTA, CDR2 FQGNSA. The CDR3 is 16 amino acids.

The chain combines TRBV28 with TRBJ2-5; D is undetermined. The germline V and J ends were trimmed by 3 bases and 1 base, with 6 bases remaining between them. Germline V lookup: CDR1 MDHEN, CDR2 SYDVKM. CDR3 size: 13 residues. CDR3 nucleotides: TGTGCCAGCAGTTTTTTCAGCCAAGAGACCCAGTACTTC. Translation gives CASSFFSQETQYF.

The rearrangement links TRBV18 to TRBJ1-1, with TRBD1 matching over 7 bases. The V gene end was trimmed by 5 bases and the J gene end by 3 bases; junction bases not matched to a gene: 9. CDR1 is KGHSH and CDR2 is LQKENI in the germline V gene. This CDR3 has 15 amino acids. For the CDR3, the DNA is TGTGCCAGCTCATCGCGACAGGGCCGGGACACTGAAGCTTTCTTT. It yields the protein CASSSRQGRDTEAFF.

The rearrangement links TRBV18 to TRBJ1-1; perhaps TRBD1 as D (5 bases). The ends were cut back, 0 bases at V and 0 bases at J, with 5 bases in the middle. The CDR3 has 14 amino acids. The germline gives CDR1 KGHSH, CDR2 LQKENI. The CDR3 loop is CASSPPGVNTEAFF. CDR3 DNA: TGTGCCAGCTCACCACCAGGGGTGAACACTGAAGCTTTCTTT.

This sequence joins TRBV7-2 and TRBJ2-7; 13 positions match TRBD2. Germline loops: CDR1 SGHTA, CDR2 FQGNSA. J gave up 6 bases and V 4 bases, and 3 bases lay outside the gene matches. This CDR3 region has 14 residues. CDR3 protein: CASSSGLAGVEQYF. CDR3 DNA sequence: TGTGCCAGCAGCTCCGGACTAGCGGGAGTCGAGCAGTACTTC.

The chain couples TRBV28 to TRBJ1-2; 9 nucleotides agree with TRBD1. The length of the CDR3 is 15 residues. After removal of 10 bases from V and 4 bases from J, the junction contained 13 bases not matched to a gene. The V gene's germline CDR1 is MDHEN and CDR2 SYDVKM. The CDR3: CATSVPGQGSYGYTF. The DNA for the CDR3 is TGTGCCACCTCCGTCCCGGGACAGGGTTCCTATGGCTACACCTTC.

The CDR3 region has the DNA TGTGCCTGGAGTCCAACAGGGGGCAATCAGCCCCAGCATTTT. Its translation: CAWSPTGGNQPQHF. This chain connects TRBV30 to TRBJ1-5; 7 bases line up with TRBD1. The V and J ends lost 2 bases and 2 bases, in that order; junction bases with no gene match: 3. CDR1 is GTSNPN and CDR2 is SVGIG in the germline V gene (reference sequence). CDR3 length: 14 residues.

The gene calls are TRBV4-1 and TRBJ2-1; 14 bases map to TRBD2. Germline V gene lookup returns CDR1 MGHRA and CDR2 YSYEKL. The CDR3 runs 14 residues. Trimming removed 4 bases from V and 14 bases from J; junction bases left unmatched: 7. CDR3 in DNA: TGCGCCAGCAGCCTAACTACGGGACTAGCGGGAGAGTTCTTC. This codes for CASSLTTGLAGEFF.

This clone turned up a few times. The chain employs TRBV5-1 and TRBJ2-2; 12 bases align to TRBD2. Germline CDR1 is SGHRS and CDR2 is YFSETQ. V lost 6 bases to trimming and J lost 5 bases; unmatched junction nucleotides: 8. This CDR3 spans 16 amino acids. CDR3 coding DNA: TGCGCCAGCACCGAACTAGCGGGAGGAGGAACCGGGGAGCTGTTTTTT. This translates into CASTELAGGGTGELFF. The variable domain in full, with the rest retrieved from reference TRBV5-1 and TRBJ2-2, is KAGVTQTPRYLIKTRGQQVTLSCSPISGHRSVSWYQQTPGQGLQFLFEYFSETQRNKGNFPGRFSGRQFSNSRSEMNVSTLELGDSALYLCASTELAGGGTGELFFGEGSRLTVL.